This record concerns one T cell receptor (beta chain) sequence. Which antigen it targets is not known. Base qualities are not provided; no much larger clone lies one nucleotide away. The sample comes from a study of T cell responses to AZD1222 COVID-19 vaccine (TCRdb year 2021). Background for the entire study: A total of just over 230 trial participants underwent TCR sequencing, of whom approximately 210 received two doses of AZD1222 and around 25 received two doses of the MenACWY control vaccine. Trial participants were enrolled into age subgroups of 18-55, 56-69 and 70-plus years, which contained roughly 150, 30 and 60 TCR-sequenced participants, respectively. The investigation overall reported the following: After two AZD1222 doses, spike-specific TCR breadth and depth were significantly higher than at day 0 and than in MenACWY recipients. Conclusions about previously exposed vaccinees are limited, since just 5 or 6 AZD1222 recipients were seropositive for SARS-CoV-2 at baseline. The whole spike protein was spanned by vaccine-associated CD4 TCRs, and dominant responses were seen in regions 160-218 and 743-854. Participants were mostly white British and included more females than males, and it was suggested by the authors that clonal diversity may have been underestimated. The 56-69-year group was small, and its depth increase did not reach significance, likely because of low power. Nearly half of unique spike-specific TCRs reportedly recognized epitopes outside regions mutated in the B.1.351 and B.1.1.7 variants. Because no day 14 peak-response samples were available, the repertoires could be characterized only after the peak T cell response.

The germline V gene encodes CDR1 SGHRS and CDR2 YFSETQ. V is reduced by 4 bases and J by 0 bases, leaving a spacing of 17 bases between them. The CDR3 goes from the cysteine to the phenylalanine over 17 residues. Left in the record is the CDR3 DNA by itself, 51 bases read in frame from the first base. The time point label here, explained by the study, means: about 28 days (+/-7) after the second vaccine dose. AZD1222 recipients with second doses at about 4 weeks or about 12 weeks were pooled, because spike-specific TCR depth and breadth did not differ between schedules. Vaccinee samples came from UK trials COV001 and COV002, including a single-blind randomized controlled phase 2/3 trial of AZD1222 (ChAdOx1 nCoV-19) in healthy adults. Trial participant PBMC samples were collected at day 0 and day 28 after the second dose for TCRbeta chain sequencing. The CDR3 regions of human TCRbeta chains were analyzed by immunosequencing. In the authors' own workflow: Repertoire TCRs were checked for matches against a reference library of SARS-CoV-2-specific TCRs that had been generated using the MIRA antigen-specificity platform. Breadth was defined as the fraction of unique TCRs that were SARS-CoV-2-associated. Depth was defined as the fraction of total T cells that were SARS-CoV-2-associated. Using the MIRA data, every spike-specific TCR was mapped to the spike region that the TCR reacted to and assigned to either a CD4 or a CD8 class. Log10-transformed breadth and depth values were compared by one-way ANOVA with Sidak's multiple comparisons tests. TCRdb's version of the immuneACCESS table is confined to in-frame rearrangements and falls short of the full clone set. An unresolved V gene accounts for under half of the shortfall where checked; the remainder is of unknown origin. D and trimming come from the DNA, and the V and J calls and clone size come from that table. The sample records about 120,000 clones, roughly 87% of which are singletons. The ten largest clones add up to 2.6% of the sample.

This receptor was taken from an adult who received the AZD1222 COVID-19 vaccine. This specimen was peripheral blood, taken 28 days after the second AZD1222 dose. The sequence is built from TRBV5-1 and TRBJ1-3, with a tentative D gene TRBD1 over 5 matching bases. The nucleotide sequence reads as follows: TGCGCCAGCAGCCCTTTTACGGGGACCAACTCTGGAAACACCATATATTTT. Its translation is CASSPFTGTNSGNTIYF.